The T cell receptor (beta chain) under discussion was sequenced for a study of cytomegalovirus exposure and HLA in healthy donors. General study points: Cytomegalovirus status, reportedly, was diagnosed with high specificity and sensitivity by the classifier.

Note on this clone: The antigen remains undetermined.

Clones were read by immunoSEQ multiplex PCR, and TCRdb kept only the in-frame ones, dropping some. The sample records about 180,000 clones, approximately 81% being singletons. This CDR3 has 13 amino acids. Germline V gene data show CDR1 as MNHEY and CDR2 as SVGAGI. The chain employs TRBV6-5 and TRBJ2-3; D call uncertain. The specimen was PBMCs. This TCR came from a man younger than 30 in good health and CMV-seropositive. This CDR3 reads CASGPSSTDTQYF. CDR3 bases: TGTGCATCTGGGCCATCTAGCACAGATACGCAGTATTTT.